The entry below describes one T cell receptor (beta chain). No antigen is known for it. This sample is drawn from a study of T cell repertoires in ileal Crohn's disease. The wider study: At postoperative colonoscopy, neoterminal ileum biopsies were taken as M6. Findings of the study overall: The median delay to postoperative endoscopy was nearly seven months. Active smokers at surgery had more clonal expansions than non-smokers.

Germline V gene sequence: CDR1 MNHNS, CDR2 SASEGT. This CDR3 has 14 amino acids. V shed 10 bases, J shed 3 bases, and the junction held 10 bases outside the gene matches. Assay: immunoSEQ multiplex PCR; the TCRdb copy retains only in-frame clones and omits some. The top ten clones hold about 20% of a sample with thousands of clones, roughly 85% of them seen once. As for time point: neoterminal ileum biopsy at postoperative endoscopy, about 6 months after surgery. Patients were adults with ileal or ileocolonic Crohn's disease needing resection. The specimen was ileal tissue. V usage is TRBV6-1 and J usage is TRBJ1-1; 8 positions match TRBD1. This TCR derives from an adult with Crohn's disease. CDR3 amino acids: CAIRQGYEDTEAFF. CDR3 bases: TGTGCCATTAGACAGGGGTACGAGGACACTGAAGCTTTCTTT.